The rows below give T cell receptor beta chains drawn from one sample of a study of blood T cells in healthy people across ages. MiXCR, applied by TCRdb to the 5' RACE reads, yields one record per CDR3 protein. The sample has 1.8 million or so distinct CDR3 sequences, around 42% seen once; the top ten hold under 25%. The specimen sequenced was blood. These receptors originate from a human donor in good health. The CDR3 runs from the conserved cysteine through the conserved F or W. D genes are given only for firm matches. Only some rows state a clone size, as once, few, many or a class for expanded clones.

>TRBD2|TRBV25-1|TRBJ2-1|once
CASVERGANEQFF
TGTGCCAGCGTCGAGCGGGGGGCCAATGAGCAGTTCTTC
>NA|TRBV7-9|TRBJ1-2|NA
CASSSQKAGCHGYTF
TGTGCCAGCAGCTCCCAAAAGGCAGGGTGTCACGGCTACACCTTC
>NA|TRBV20-1|TRBJ1-2|NA
CSAKAGQYYGYTF
TGCAGTGCTAAGGCCGGACAGTACTATGGCTACACCTTC
>NA|TRBV27|TRBJ1-1|NA
CASSLFPGMNTEAFF
TGTGCCAGTAGTTTATTCCCAGGGATGAACACTGAAGCTTTCTTT
>NA|TRBV12-3/TRBV12-4|TRBJ1-2|few
CASRAQGPGGYTF
TGTGCCAGCAGGGCCCAGGGACCGGGAGGCTACACCTTC
>TRBD1|TRBV9|TRBJ1-2|NA
CASSETGTGPGYTF
TGTGCCAGCAGCGAAACCGGGACAGGACCTGGCTACACCTTC
>TRBD2|TRBV20-1|TRBJ2-1|NA
CSARLHANRGGPYNEQFF
TGCAGTGCTAGACTCCACGCTAACCGGGGGGGACCCTACAATGAGCAGTTCTTC
>TRBD2|TRBV5-1|TRBJ2-2|few
CASSWTGLAGGGFTGELFF
TGCGCCAGCAGCTGGACGGGACTAGCGGGGGGTGGCTTCACCGGGGAGCTGTTTTTT
>NA|TRBV29-1|TRBJ2-5|NA
CSDRQSEETQYF
TGCAGCGACCGGCAGTCCGAAGAGACCCAGTACTTC
>NA|TRBV7-2|TRBJ2-7|few
CASSSTLTRSYEQYF
TGTGCCAGCAGCTCTACATTAACCCGCTCCTACGAGCAGTACTTC
>TRBD2|TRBV4-1|TRBJ2-1|NA
CASSSSGGASAYNEQFF
TGCGCCAGCAGCTCTAGCGGGGGGGCCAGCGCCTACAATGAGCAGTTCTTC
>TRBD1|TRBV3-1|TRBJ2-5|NA
CASSQSFSGTGESEQYF
TGTGCCAGCAGCCAATCATTCAGTGGGACAGGGGAATCTGAGCAGTACTTC
>TRBD1|TRBV7-9|TRBJ2-4|few
CASSLTRQGLEQYF
TGTGCCAGCAGCTTAACTCGACAGGGGTTAGAGCAGTACTTC
>NA|TRBV4-2|TRBJ1-2|NA
CASSQVGQTDANYGYTF
TGTGCCAGCAGCCAAGTTGGACAGACTGACGCTAACTATGGCTACACCTTC
>NA|TRBV5-5|TRBJ1-5|few
CASSSEQGIRFRSNQPQNF
TGTGCCAGCAGTTCGGAGCAGGGTATTCGGTTTCGGAGCAATCAGCCCCAGAATTTT
>TRBD1|TRBV7-2|TRBJ1-5|NA
CASSLGDRSGQPQHF
TGTGCCAGCAGCTTAGGGGACAGATCGGGTCAGCCCCAGCATTTT
>NA|TRBV29-1|TRBJ2-3|few
CSVDQGLASGTDTQYF
TGCAGCGTTGATCAGGGGTTGGCGAGTGGAACAGATACGCAGTATTTT
>TRBD2|TRBV2|TRBJ2-4|few
CASSDHRTSASGSIQYF
TGTGCCAGCAGTGACCATCGGACTAGCGCCTCGGGTAGCATTCAGTACTTC
>TRBD2|TRBV7-2|TRBJ2-7|few
CASSYSGAHYEQYF
TGTGCCAGCAGCTATAGCGGGGCCCACTACGAGCAGTACTTC
>NA|TRBV12-3/TRBV12-4|TRBJ2-1|NA
CASNLGTFNEQFF
TGTGCCAGCAACCTCGGGACTTTCAATGAGCAGTTCTTC
>NA|TRBV27|TRBJ2-1|NA
CASSLNPRAYNEQFF
TGTGCCAGCAGTTTGAACCCTAGAGCGTACAATGAGCAGTTCTTC
>NA|TRBV7-3|TRBJ1-2|few
CATNPISGTNGYTF
TGTGCCACCAATCCCATTTCGGGGACAAATGGCTACACCTTC
>NA|TRBV7-2|TRBJ1-2|NA
CACSLGDGRYGYTF
TGTGCCTGCAGCTTAGGGGACGGCCGCTATGGCTACACCTTC
>NA|TRBV10-2|TRBJ1-2|NA
CASSEGALVTYGYTF
TGCGCCAGCAGTGAGGGGGCCTTGGTGACCTATGGCTACACCTTC
>TRBD2|TRBV10-3|TRBJ2-3|NA
CAINGDYTDTQYF
TGTGCCATCAATGGGGACTACACAGATACGCAGTATTTT
>NA|TRBV28|TRBJ2-5|NA
CASSSRQGGSRGETQYF
TGTGCCAGCAGTTCTCGACAGGGAGGCTCTAGGGGAGAGACCCAGTACTTC
>TRBD1|TRBV28|TRBJ1-2|NA
CASSQPTGFYYGYTF
TGTGCCAGCAGTCAGCCGACAGGGTTCTACTATGGCTACACCTTC
>NA|TRBV24-1|TRBJ2-1|many
CATSDGGPRRNEQFF
TGTGCCACCAGTGATGGTGGACCCCGGAGGAATGAGCAGTTCTTC
>NA|TRBV7-2|TRBJ2-1|NA
CASSHQLQTNNEQFF
TGTGCCAGCAGCCATCAACTACAGACAAACAATGAGCAGTTCTTC
>NA|TRBV5-1|TRBJ2-1|many
CASSPGNNEQFF
TGCGCCAGCAGCCCCGGGAACAATGAGCAGTTCTTC
>NA|TRBV27|TRBJ1-4|few
CASSLGAGANEKLFF
TGTGCCAGCAGTTTAGGAGCGGGAGCTAATGAAAAACTGTTTTTT
>TRBD2|TRBV7-2|TRBJ2-2|NA
CASSHTGGRPGELFF
TGTGCCAGCAGCCATACGGGGGGGAGGCCCGGGGAGCTGTTTTTT
>TRBD1|TRBV10-3|TRBJ1-2|NA
CAISDIQGGNYGYTF
TGTGCCATCAGTGATATCCAGGGGGGTAACTATGGCTACACCTTC
>TRBD1|TRBV29-1|TRBJ2-1|once
CSVSGQGVRNEQFF
TGCAGCGTTTCAGGACAGGGGGTGAGGAATGAGCAGTTCTTC
>NA|TRBV7-3|TRBJ2-4|NA
CASSFWTPWEREQYF
TGTGCCAGCAGCTTTTGGACGCCCTGGGAGAGGGAGCAGTACTTC
>TRBD2|TRBV29-1|TRBJ2-5|few
CSVGGTSGTNWAKETQYF
TGCAGCGTTGGGGGGACTAGCGGGACGAATTGGGCTAAAGAGACCCAGTACTTC
>NA|TRBV13|TRBJ1-2|few
CASSLELGGGYTF
TGTGCCAGCAGCTTAGAGTTAGGAGGTGGCTACACCTTC
>NA|TRBV2|TRBJ2-2|NA
CASSALSGELFF
TGTGCCAGCAGCGCCCTCAGCGGGGAGCTGTTTTTT
>NA|TRBV6-2/TRBV6-3|TRBJ2-7|once
CASSSTRSNSYEQYF
TGTGCCAGCAGTTCGACGCGCTCGAACTCCTACGAGCAGTACTTC
>NA|TRBV2|TRBJ1-5|NA
CASSALTDTQHF
TGTGCCAGCAGTGCCCTCACAGATACGCAGCATTTT